A selection of T cell receptor beta chains follows, all from one sample in a study of shared clonotypes between healthy human individuals. This table comes from immunoSEQ multiplex PCR, and its TCRdb copy is limited to in-frame clones, with some not included. The profile shows 2.3 million or so clones, just over 90% of them singletons. Sequencing input: naive CD4+ T cells from PBMCs. These receptors were taken from a man aged 18 to 30 in good health. Some clones in this sample may be carry-over from other donors' samples. The CDR3 runs from the conserved cysteine through the conserved F or W. Fields, in order: D gene, J gene, V gene, clone size, CDR3 protein, CDR3 DNA. D genes are given only for firm matches. The size field is filled for only some rows; it gives once, few, many or a size class.

>TRBD1|TRBJ1-1|TRBV7-2|-
CASSLFPGTDTEAFF
TGTGCCAGCAGCTTATTCCCCGGGACAGACACTGAAGCTTTCTTT
>-|TRBJ1-5|TRBV7-2|-
CASSLDRNQPQHF
TGTGCCAGCAGCTTAGATCGAAATCAGCCCCAGCATTTT
>TRBD2|TRBJ2-2|TRBV4-2|-
CASSQGDRLAGVGELFF
TGTGCCAGCAGCCAGGGGGATAGGCTAGCGGGAGTCGGGGAGCTGTTTTTT
>-|TRBJ2-7|TRBV27|-
CASSPRDEQYF
TGTGCCAGCAGTCCAAGGGACGAGCAGTACTTC
>TRBD1|TRBJ1-5|TRBV6-1|once
CASTSTGGLWQPQHF
TGTGCCAGCACCTCGACAGGGGGCTTGTGGCAGCCCCAGCATTTT
>TRBD1|TRBJ2-7|TRBV5-1|-
CASSLQFTGTVTYEQYF
TGCGCCAGCAGCTTGCAATTTACCGGGACAGTTACCTACGAGCAGTACTTC
>-|TRBJ2-7|TRBV4-2|-
CASSQSTGTTEDEQYF
TGTGCCAGCAGCCAATCCACGGGGACCACGGAGGACGAGCAGTACTTC
>TRBD2|TRBJ2-2|TRBV15|once
CATSRAGGTGGELFF
TGTGCCACCAGCAGAGCCGGGGGGACGGGCGGGGAGCTGTTTTTT
>TRBD1|TRBJ1-2|TRBV7-9|-
CASSYRDRGSGGYTF
TGTGCCAGTAGTTACCGGGACAGGGGAAGTGGAGGCTACACCTTC
>-|TRBJ1-2|TRBV5-5|-
CASSLETAGSGYTF
TGTGCCAGCAGCTTGGAGACGGCGGGTAGTGGCTACACCTTC
>TRBD2|TRBJ2-7|TRBV6-5|-
CASSRLAGAGQYF
TGTGCCAGCAGTCGACTAGCGGGAGCGGGGCAGTACTTC
>-|TRBJ1-1|TRBV4-3|-
CASSQDFRSRALNTEAFF
TGCGCCAGCAGCCAAGATTTTAGAAGCAGGGCCCTAAACACTGAAGCTTTCTTT
>-|TRBJ1-1|TRBV28|-
CASSYPAGGNTEAFF
TGTGCCAGCAGCTACCCGGCGGGAGGGAACACTGAAGCTTTCTTT
>-|TRBJ2-7|TRBV2|-
CASSEDLSYEQYF
TGTGCCAGCAGTGAGGACCTATCCTACGAGCAGTACTTC
>TRBD1|TRBJ1-5|TRBV27|-
CASRRTGNQPQHF
TGTGCCAGCAGACGGACAGGGAATCAGCCCCAGCATTTT
>-|TRBJ2-3|TRBV10-3|-
CAISASTDTQYF
TGTGCCATCTCCGCGAGCACAGATACGCAGTATTTT
>-|TRBJ2-7|TRBV5-5|-
CASSPGPGDYEQYF
TGTGCCAGCAGCCCCGGACCGGGGGACTACGAGCAGTACTTC
>-|TRBJ1-3|TRBV19|-
CASSIAARLSSGNTIYF
TGTGCCAGTAGTATAGCCGCCAGGCTTAGCTCTGGAAACACCATATATTTT
>TRBD1|TRBJ1-5|TRBV15|-
CATSRAWTGPNQPQHF
TGTGCCACCAGCAGAGCTTGGACAGGACCAAATCAGCCCCAGCATTTT
>-|TRBJ2-2|TRBV6-5|-
CASSYSPRVDTGELFF
TGTGCCAGCAGTTATTCACCCCGGGTAGACACCGGGGAGCTGTTTTTT
>-|TRBJ1-1|TRBV2|-
CASTLMGDTEAFF
TGTGCCAGCACCCTCATGGGGGACACTGAAGCTTTCTTT
>-|TRBJ2-3|TRBV4-2|-
CASSQARGASYTQYF
TGTGCCAGCAGCCAAGCCCGGGGCGCCTCCTATACGCAGTATTTT
>TRBD1|TRBJ2-5|TRBV7-6|-
CASSLDRVIQETQYF
TGTGCCAGCAGCCTGGACAGGGTAATCCAAGAGACCCAGTACTTC
>TRBD1|TRBJ1-2|TRBV10-3|-
CATSDRGNYGYTF
TGTGCCACCTCGGACAGGGGGAACTATGGCTACACCTTC
>TRBD1|TRBJ1-5|TRBV10-3|-
CAISDHTGGNQPQHF
TGTGCCATCAGTGACCACACAGGGGGCAATCAGCCCCAGCATTTT
>TRBD1|TRBJ1-4|TRBV5-4|-
CASSTGGSNEKLFF
TGTGCCAGCAGCACAGGGGGGTCGAATGAAAAACTGTTTTTT
>-|TRBJ1-1|TRBV2|-
CASSERLSSTEAFF
TGTGCCAGCAGTGAACGACTATCCAGCACTGAAGCTTTCTTT
>-|TRBJ2-5|TRBV30|-
CAWTPQRETQYF
TGTGCCTGGACGCCCCAACGGGAGACCCAGTACTTC
>TRBD1|TRBJ1-3|TRBV28|few
CASSPMGQGAGNTIYF
TGTGCCAGCAGCCCGATGGGACAGGGGGCTGGAAACACCATATATTTT
>-|TRBJ1-2|TRBV5-4|-
CASSLPPLGGYTF
TGTGCCAGCAGCTTACCGCCATTGGGAGGCTACACCTTC
>-|TRBJ2-3|TRBV2|-
CASSVSKDTQYF
TGTGCCAGCAGTGTTAGTAAGGATACGCAGTATTTT
>-|TRBJ1-5|TRBV28|-
CASSLSTGVNQPQHF
TGTGCCAGCAGTTTATCGACAGGAGTCAATCAGCCCCAGCATTTT
>TRBD2|TRBJ2-3|TRBV6-1|-
CASKLLAGVTDTQYF
TGTGCCAGCAAGCTCCTAGCGGGAGTTACAGATACGCAGTATTTT
>TRBD2|TRBJ2-2|TRBV6-6|once
CASSLPAGISGELFF
TGTGCCAGCAGTTTGCCAGCGGGAATATCCGGGGAGCTGTTTTTT
>-|TRBJ1-2|TRBV18|-
CASSPIGDGYTF
TGTGCCAGCTCACCAATTGGGGATGGCTACACCTTC
>-|TRBJ1-1|TRBV6-1|-
CASGQNTEAFF
TGTGCCAGCGGGCAGAACACTGAAGCTTTCTTT
>-|TRBJ2-7|TRBV5-1|-
CASSPRGVKRAEPYEQYF
TGCGCCAGCAGCCCCCGAGGGGTCAAACGAGCGGAGCCCTACGAGCAGTACTTC
>-|TRBJ2-2|TRBV28|-
CASSLGRSGELFF
TGTGCCAGCAGTTTAGGAAGGTCCGGGGAGCTGTTTTTT
>-|TRBJ1-2|TRBV18|-
CASSLGQGSGYTF
TGTGCCAGCTCACTCGGGCAGGGCTCCGGCTACACCTTC
>TRBD1|TRBJ1-1|TRBV5-1|-
CASSTGQGEAFF
TGCGCCAGCAGCACCGGACAGGGCGAAGCTTTCTTT
>-|TRBJ1-4|TRBV4-2|-
CASSQETAANEKLFF
TGTGCCAGCAGCCAAGAAACAGCAGCTAATGAAAAACTGTTTTTT
>-|TRBJ2-4|TRBV10-1|-
CASSVRTDQIPKNIQYF
TGCGCCAGCAGCGTTCGGACAGACCAGATACCCAAAAACATTCAGTACTTC
>TRBD1|TRBJ2-7|TRBV28|once
CASGSTGVPSSYEQYF
TGTGCCAGCGGGTCAACAGGGGTCCCTAGCTCCTACGAGCAGTACTTC
>-|TRBJ2-2|TRBV5-1|-
CASTPGHMNTGELFF
TGCGCCAGCACCCCGGGACATATGAACACCGGGGAGCTGTTTTTT